Reported below is one T cell receptor beta chain. Its antigen remains unknown. The sample belongs to a study of shared clonotypes between healthy human individuals. Study-wide results and caveats: Generation probability values for non-shared clonotypes were lower than those for clonotypes shared by all four donors.

The CDR3 sequence is 13 residues long. CDR1 is MDHEN, CDR2 SYDVKM, per germline. The ends were cut back, 7 bases at V and 3 bases at J, with 13 bases in the middle. Replicate PCRs run on sorted subsets employed roughly 190 ng DNA, about 27,000 T cell genomes. Clones were sequenced by immunoSEQ multiplex PCR, and TCRdb holds only the in-frame ones, with some missing. The profile covers over a million clones, with roughly 96% appearing a single time and approximately 1.1% taken by the ten largest. The chain is built from TRBV28 and TRBJ2-7, with a possible D match to TRBD1 (6 bases). Sequenced sample: naive CD4+ T cells sorted from blood. As to subset: CD45RA+ positively selected. The source of this sequence is a man younger than 40 in good health. The CDR3 nucleotides read TGTGCCAGCACGCTGCAGGGGCACTACGAGCAGTACTTC. As protein: CASTLQGHYEQYF.